Below, 16 T cell receptor beta chains from the same sample are listed, as sequenced in a study of spatial heterogeneity in lung cancer. Their recognized antigens are unknown. Specified time point: sample taken at primary tumor resection. Overall study results and limits: Tumoral mutation counts were tracked by counts of expanded intratumoral alpha and beta TCRs.

TCRdb fed the 5' RACE reads into MiXCR, producing one record per CDR3 protein. The sample has roughly 4,400 distinct CDR3 sequences; 12% are singletons. The sequenced sample was lung tumor tissue, obtained at surgery. These receptors originate from a male donor with early-stage non-small cell lung cancer.

This clonotype was seen repeatedly, ten times or more. The J gene is TRBJ2-3, the V gene TRBV4-2; 8 nucleotides align to TRBD2. This CDR3 is 17 amino acids long. V lost 1 base, J lost 1 base, and 7 bases stayed unmatched. Germline CDR1 and CDR2: LGHNA and YNFKEQ. The DNA for the CDR3 is TGTGCCAGCAGCCAAGCAGCCATAGCGGGACGCACAGATACGCAGTATTTT. This translates into CASSQAAIAGRTDTQYF.

The chain recombines TRBV12-3 or TRBV12-4 with TRBJ1-1; D unresolved. This CDR3 has 13 residues. Trimming took off 3 bases at V and 2 bases at J, with 7 bases between the two ends. CDR3 DNA sequence: TGTGCCAGCAGTTTGTACGCTAACACTGAAGCTTTCTTT. Its protein is CASSLYANTEAFF.

This clonotype was seen more than once but under ten times. The chain employs TRBV2 and TRBJ2-3; 12 bases are a match to TRBD2. Germline V lookup: CDR1 SNHLY, CDR2 FYNNEI. The V gene end was trimmed by 4 bases and the J gene end by 7 bases; junction bases not matched to a gene: 6. The CDR3 length is 15 residues. The CDR3 reads CASSVGLAGLNTQYF. The CDR3, as DNA: TGTGCCAGCAGTGTAGGACTAGCGGGGCTTAATACGCAGTATTTT.

V usage is TRBV5-1 and J usage is TRBJ2-3, with D perhaps matching TRBD2 (7 bases). The CDR3 is made up of 16 amino acids. Looked up from germline, CDR1 is SGHRS and CDR2 is YFSETQ. V was pared by 4 bases and J by 4 bases, with 19 bases between. The DNA of the CDR3 is TGCGCCAGCAGCCCGGGAGGCAGGGGATCCGCAGATACGCAGTATTTT. This encodes CASSPGGRGSADTQYF.

This clonotype was counted at least ten times. The chain has TRBV27 and TRBJ2-3, with 7 bases aligning to TRBD2. The CDR3 has 15 residues. V dropped 1 base and J dropped 2; count of bases not matched to a gene: 3. Germline CDR1 reads MNHEY; CDR2 reads SMNVEV (reference sequence). CDR3 in amino acids: CASSLFAGVTDTQYF. The CDR3, as DNA: TGTGCCAGCAGTTTATTTGCGGGAGTCACAGATACGCAGTATTTT.

The chain recombines TRBV6-5 with TRBJ2-3, with D unclear. The CDR3 is 14 residues long. The germline V gene has CDR1 MNHEY and CDR2 SVGAGI. Trimming removed 8 bases at V and 3 bases at J, with 15 bases between. The DNA of the CDR3 is TGTGCCAGCGGCCGAGCGAGCGCGACAGATACGCAGTATTTT. This translates into CASGRASATDTQYF.

This clonotype was observed many times. The J gene is TRBJ2-1, the V gene TRBV27; a weak D match, TRBD1 (7 bases). With 2 bases removed from V and 2 bases from J, the gap between germline ends came to 19 bases. The germline V gene encodes CDR1 MNHEY and CDR2 SMNVEV (reference sequence). The CDR3 length is 18 residues. The CDR3 DNA reads TGTGCCAGCAGTTTACGGGGCAGGGGGGAAGGAACCTACAATGAGCAGTTCTTC. Protein: CASSLRGRGEGTYNEQFF.

Note on this clonotype: Possible read error: a much larger clone is one base away. The chain has TRBV14 and TRBJ2-1; possibly TRBD2 for D (6 bases). The CDR3 has 13 residues. From germline, CDR1 is SGHDN and CDR2 FVKESK. CDR3 sequence: CVSSQDGGSEQFF. The CDR3 coding sequence is TGTGTCAGCAGCCAAGATGGGGGGAGTGAGCAGTTCTTC. The full variable domain, its missing parts supplied by reference TRBV14 and TRBJ2-1, is EAGVTQFPSHSVIEKGQTVTLRCDPISGHDNLYWYRRVMGKEIKFLLHFVKESKQDESGMPNNRFLAERTGGTYSTLKVQPAELEDSGVYFCVSSQDGGSEQFFGPGTRLTVL.

The chain joins TRBV25-1 to TRBJ2-3, with a possible D match to TRBD1 (6 bases). The CDR3 loop spans 13 amino acids. Trimming removed 8 bases at V and 4 bases at J, with 13 bases between. CDR1 MGHDK and CDR2 SYGVNS come from the germline V gene. The CDR3, as DNA: TGTGCCAGCTCCCCACAGGGAGCAGATACGCAGTATTTT. Protein sequence: CASSPQGADTQYF.

The chain employs TRBV28 and TRBJ2-2; TRBD2 matches 9 bases. Trimming took 1 base from V and 1 from J; bases not matched to a gene: 13. The CDR3 is 20 residues long. From germline, CDR1 is MDHEN and CDR2 SYDVKM. The CDR3 region has the DNA TGTGCCAGCAGTTTATACCCCCTCGGAGCGGGAGGCGTGAACACCGGGGAGCTGTTTTTT. Translating gives CASSLYPLGAGGVNTGELFF.

This clonotype is categorized as medium-sized. The chain employs TRBV11-3 and TRBJ2-3; either TRBD1 or TRBD2 may supply D (5 bases each). Trimming shortened V by 3 bases and J by 6 bases, and 10 bases separated the two germline ends. The germline V gene has CDR1 SGHNT and CDR2 YENEEA. This CDR3 spans 13 amino acids. CDR3 DNA sequence: TGTGCCAGCAGCTTGGGGACCGCGGATACGCAGTATTTT. Translating gives CASSLGTADTQYF.

This clonotype is classed as medium-sized. The gene calls are TRBV6-2 or TRBV6-3 and TRBJ1-5; D is uncertain. CDR3 length: 13 residues. Germline V gene data show CDR1 as MNHEY and CDR2 as SVGEGT. The V end lost 8 bases, the J end lost 2 bases, and 10 bases lay between the germline ends. CDR3 sequence (DNA): TGTGCCAGCGATTTCGGTGGCAATCAGCCCCAGCATTTT. As protein: CASDFGGNQPQHF.

This clonotype is labeled large. V and J are TRBV6-6 and TRBJ2-7, with TRBD1 matching 11 bases. Unmatched junction bases numbered 8, after V lost 6 bases and J lost 4 bases. The CDR3 covers 15 residues. Germline V CDR1 and CDR2: MNHNY, SVGAGI (reference sequence). CDR3 coding DNA: TGTGCCAGCAGGGACAGGACAGGGGGCCAATACGAGCAGTACTTC. This gives the protein CASRDRTGGQYEQYF.

In this sample, this clonotype is medium-sized. The rearrangement links TRBV29-1 to TRBJ2-5; 13 bases align to TRBD2. J lost 3 bases, V lost 8 bases, and 12 bases had no gene match. This CDR3 region has 16 residues. Germline V CDR1 and CDR2: SQVTM, ANQGSEA. The CDR3 loop is CSYAEGLAGTEETQYF. Written as DNA, the CDR3 is TGCAGCTACGCAGAGGGACTAGCGGGAACTGAAGAGACCCAGTACTTC.

By frequency in the sample, this clonotype is medium-sized (0.01 to 0.1%). This chain connects TRBV29-1 to TRBJ2-7; the D gene is possibly TRBD1 (6 bases). Germline lookup yields CDR1 SQVTM and CDR2 ANQGSEA. V shed 4 bases and J shed 4 bases, with 11 bases lying between them. The CDR3 contains 12 residues. The CDR3 is CSVAGQTYEQYF. The CDR3 DNA follows: TGCAGCGTTGCTGGACAGACTTACGAGCAGTACTTC.

This clonotype was observed at least ten times. The rearrangement joins TRBV7-9 to TRBJ2-7, with 10 bases that match TRBD1. Germline-derived CDR1 and CDR2 are SEHNR and FQNEAQ (reference sequence). With V trimmed by 5 bases and J by 6 bases, 13 bases remained unmatched. The CDR3 totals 16 residues. For the CDR3, the DNA is TGTGCCAGCAGCCTGAATGGGGACAGGGGTTTGTTCGAGCAGTACTTC. Amino acids: CASSLNGDRGLFEQYF. The variable domain in full, with the rest retrieved from reference TRBV7-9 and TRBJ2-7, is DTGVSQNPRHKITKRGQNVTFRCDPISEHNRLYWYRQTLGQGPEFLTYFQNEAQLEKSRLLSDRFSAERPKGSFSTLEIQRTEQGDSAMYLCASSLNGDRGLFEQYFGPGTRLTVT.